The present TCR beta chain was sequenced within a study of blood T cell repertoires in COVID-19. Overall study: Nucleic acid was either cDNA or gDNA, and it came from T cells, B-cell-depleted T cells, or PBMCs.

With 5 bases clipped from V and 6 bases from J, the junction kept 5 bases outside the gene matches. The CDR3 runs 14 residues. CDR1 is SGHTA, CDR2 FQGTGA, per germline. This clone was recorded a few times. Study processing details: The authors estimated nucleated cell counts from reference gene primer amplification. Generated by immunoSEQ multiplex PCR, the TCRdb table keeps only in-frame clones and is missing some. D and trimming come from the DNA, and the V and J calls and clone size come from that table. The data contain roughly 190,000 clones, around four fifths of them singletons. The genes are TRBV7-3 and TRBJ2-2; TRBD1 matches 8 bases. The source of this sequence is a human donor in a cohort sampled during active COVID-19. The sequencing input was peripheral blood. CDR3 in amino acids: CASSQFRGPGELFF. CDR3 nucleotides: TGTGCCAGCAGCCAATTCAGGGGGCCCGGGGAGCTGTTTTTT. Supplemented by reference TRBV7-3 and TRBJ2-2, the full variable domain reads GAGVSQTPSNKVTEKGKYVELRCDPISGHTALYWYRQSLGQGPEFLIYFQGTGAADDSGLPNDRFFAVRPEGSVSTLKIQRTERGDSAVYLCASSQFRGPGELFFGEGSRLTVL.